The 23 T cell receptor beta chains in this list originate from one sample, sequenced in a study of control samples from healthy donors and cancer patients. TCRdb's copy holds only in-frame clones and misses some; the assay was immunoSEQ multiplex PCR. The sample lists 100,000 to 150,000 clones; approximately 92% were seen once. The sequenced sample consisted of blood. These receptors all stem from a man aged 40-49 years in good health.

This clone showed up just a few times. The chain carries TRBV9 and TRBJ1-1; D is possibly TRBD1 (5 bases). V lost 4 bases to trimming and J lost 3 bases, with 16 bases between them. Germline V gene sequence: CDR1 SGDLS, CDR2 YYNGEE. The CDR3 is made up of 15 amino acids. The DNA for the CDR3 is TGTGCCAGCAGCCCACGGAGGATCAGGGACACTGAAGCTTTCTTT. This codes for CASSPRRIRDTEAFF.

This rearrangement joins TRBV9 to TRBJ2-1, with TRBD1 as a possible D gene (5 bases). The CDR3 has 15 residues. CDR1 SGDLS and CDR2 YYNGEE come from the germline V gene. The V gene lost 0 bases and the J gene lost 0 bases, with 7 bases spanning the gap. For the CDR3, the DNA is TGTGCCAGCAGCGTAGCAGGGAACTCCTACAATGAGCAGTTCTTC. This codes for CASSVAGNSYNEQFF. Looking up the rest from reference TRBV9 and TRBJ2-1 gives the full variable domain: DSGVTQTPKHLITATGQRVTLRCSPRSGDLSVYWYQQSLDQGLQFLIQYYNGEERAKGNILERFSAQQFPDLHSELNLSSLELGDSALYFCASSVAGNSYNEQFFGPGTRLTVL.

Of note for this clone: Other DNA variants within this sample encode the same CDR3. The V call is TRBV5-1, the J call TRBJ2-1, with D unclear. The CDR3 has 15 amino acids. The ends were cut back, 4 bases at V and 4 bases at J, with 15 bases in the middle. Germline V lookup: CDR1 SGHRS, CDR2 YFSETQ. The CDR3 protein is CASSGQRVGYNEQFF. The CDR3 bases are TGCGCCAGCAGCGGGCAGAGAGTAGGTTACAATGAGCAGTTCTTC.

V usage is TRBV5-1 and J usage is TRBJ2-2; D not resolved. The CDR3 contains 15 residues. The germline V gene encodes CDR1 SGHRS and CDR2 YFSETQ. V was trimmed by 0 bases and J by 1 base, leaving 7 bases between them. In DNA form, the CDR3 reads TGCGCCAGCAGCTTGGTAGGCCGGAACACCGGGGAGCTGTTTTTT. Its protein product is CASSLVGRNTGELFF.

The CDR3 is CASRKPGTSGGRETQYF. CDR3 in DNA: TGTGCCAGCCGAAAACCAGGGACTAGCGGGGGGCGGGAGACCCAGTACTTC. V gene TRBV2 combines with J gene TRBJ2-5; 15 bases agree with TRBD2. V lost 8 bases, J lost 5 bases, and 12 bases stayed unmatched. The CDR3 totals 17 residues. Per germline, CDR1 SNHLY and CDR2 FYNNEI.

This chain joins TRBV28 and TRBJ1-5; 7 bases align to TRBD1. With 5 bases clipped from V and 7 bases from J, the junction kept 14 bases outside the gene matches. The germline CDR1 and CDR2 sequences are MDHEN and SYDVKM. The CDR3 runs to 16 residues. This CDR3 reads CASSPPQWRGQQPQHF. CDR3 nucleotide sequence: TGTGCCAGCAGTCCACCGCAGTGGAGGGGGCAGCAGCCCCAGCATTTT.

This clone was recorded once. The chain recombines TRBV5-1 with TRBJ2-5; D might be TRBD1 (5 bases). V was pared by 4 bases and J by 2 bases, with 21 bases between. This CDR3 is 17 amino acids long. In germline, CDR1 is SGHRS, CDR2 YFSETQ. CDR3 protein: CASSPRAGSLGQETQYF. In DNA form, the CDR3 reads TGCGCCAGCAGCCCGAGAGCAGGGTCCCTCGGGCAAGAGACCCAGTACTTC.

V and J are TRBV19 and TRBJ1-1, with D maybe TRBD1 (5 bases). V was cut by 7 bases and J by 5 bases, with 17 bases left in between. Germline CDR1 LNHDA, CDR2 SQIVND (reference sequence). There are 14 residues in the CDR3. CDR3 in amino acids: CASTTTGRGTEAFF. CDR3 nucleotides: TGTGCCAGTACTACCACGGGGCGGGGGACTGAAGCTTTCTTT.

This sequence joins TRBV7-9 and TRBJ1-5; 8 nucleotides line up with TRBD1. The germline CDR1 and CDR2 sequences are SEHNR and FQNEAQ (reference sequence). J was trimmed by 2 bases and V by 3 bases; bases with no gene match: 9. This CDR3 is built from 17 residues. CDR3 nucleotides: TGTGCCAGCAGCTTGGTTGGAGGACAGGGCGGCAATCAGCCCCAGCATTTT. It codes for CASSLVGGQGGNQPQHF. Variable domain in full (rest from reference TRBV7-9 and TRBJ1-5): DTGVSQNPRHKITKRGQNVTFRCDPISEHNRLYWYRQTLGQGPEFLTYFQNEAQLEKSRLLSDRFSAERPKGSFSTLEIQRTEQGDSAMYLCASSLVGGQGGNQPQHFGDGTRLSIL.

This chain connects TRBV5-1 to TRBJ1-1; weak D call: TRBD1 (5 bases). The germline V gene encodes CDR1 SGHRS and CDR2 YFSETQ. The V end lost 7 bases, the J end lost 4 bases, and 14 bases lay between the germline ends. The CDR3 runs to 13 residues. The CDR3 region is CASADRPTTEAFF. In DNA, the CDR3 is TGCGCCAGCGCCGACAGACCGACCACTGAAGCTTTCTTT.

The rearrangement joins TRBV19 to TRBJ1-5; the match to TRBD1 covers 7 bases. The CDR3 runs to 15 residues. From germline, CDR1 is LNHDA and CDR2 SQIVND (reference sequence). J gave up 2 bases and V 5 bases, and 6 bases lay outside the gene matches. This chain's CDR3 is CASSRRGDGNQPQHF. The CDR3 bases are TGTGCCAGTAGTCGCAGGGGGGATGGCAATCAGCCCCAGCATTTT.

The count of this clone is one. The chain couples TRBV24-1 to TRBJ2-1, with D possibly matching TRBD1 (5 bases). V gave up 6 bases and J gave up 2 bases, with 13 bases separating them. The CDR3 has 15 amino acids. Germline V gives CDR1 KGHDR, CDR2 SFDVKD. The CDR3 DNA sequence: TGTGCCACCAGTAGTGGGGCCGGGCCCTACAATGAGCAGTTCTTC. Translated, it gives CATSSGAGPYNEQFF.

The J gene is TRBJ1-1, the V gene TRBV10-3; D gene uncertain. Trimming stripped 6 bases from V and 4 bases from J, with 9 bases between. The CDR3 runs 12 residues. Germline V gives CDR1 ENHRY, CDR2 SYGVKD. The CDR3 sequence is CAIRGGSTEAFF. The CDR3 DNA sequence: TGTGCCATCAGGGGAGGGAGCACTGAAGCTTTCTTT.

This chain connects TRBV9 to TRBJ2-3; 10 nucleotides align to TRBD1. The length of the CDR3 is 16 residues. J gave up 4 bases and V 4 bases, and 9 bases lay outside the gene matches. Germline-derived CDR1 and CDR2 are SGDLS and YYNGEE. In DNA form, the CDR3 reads TGTGCCAGCAGCCCGGGACAGGGGTTAGGGGCAGATACGCAGTATTTT. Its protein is CASSPGQGLGADTQYF.

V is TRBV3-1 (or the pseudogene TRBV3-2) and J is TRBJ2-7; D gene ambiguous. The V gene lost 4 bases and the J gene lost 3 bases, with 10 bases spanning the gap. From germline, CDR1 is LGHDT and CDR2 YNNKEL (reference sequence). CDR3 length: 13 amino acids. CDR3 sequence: CASSPQSFYEQYF. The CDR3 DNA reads TGTGCCAGCAGCCCGCAATCGTTCTACGAGCAGTACTTC.

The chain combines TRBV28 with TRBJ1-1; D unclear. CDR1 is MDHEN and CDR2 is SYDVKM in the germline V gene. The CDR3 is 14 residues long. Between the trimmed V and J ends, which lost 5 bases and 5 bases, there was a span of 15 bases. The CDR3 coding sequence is TGTGCCAGCAGTCCACGTAGGATGGGAACTGAAGCTTTCTTT. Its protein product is CASSPRRMGTEAFF.

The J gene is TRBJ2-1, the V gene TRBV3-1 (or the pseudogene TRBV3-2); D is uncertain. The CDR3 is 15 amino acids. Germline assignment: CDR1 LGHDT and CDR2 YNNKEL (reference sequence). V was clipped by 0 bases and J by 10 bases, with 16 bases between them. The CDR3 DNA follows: TGTGCCAGCAGCCAAGACCGCCAGTTTAGTTCAGAGCAGTTCTTC. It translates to CASSQDRQFSSEQFF.

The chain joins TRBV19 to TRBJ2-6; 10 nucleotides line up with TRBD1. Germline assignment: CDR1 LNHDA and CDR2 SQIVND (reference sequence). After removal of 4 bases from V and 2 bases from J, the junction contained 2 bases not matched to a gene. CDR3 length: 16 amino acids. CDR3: CASSTTGGTGANVLTF. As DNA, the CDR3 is TGTGCCAGTAGTACGACAGGGGGCACTGGGGCCAACGTCCTGACTTTC.

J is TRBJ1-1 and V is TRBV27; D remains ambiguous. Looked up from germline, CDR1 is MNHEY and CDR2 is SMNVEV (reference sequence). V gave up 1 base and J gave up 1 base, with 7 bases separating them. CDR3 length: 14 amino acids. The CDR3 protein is CASSLLARNTEAFF. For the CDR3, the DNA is TGTGCCAGCAGTTTATTAGCCAGGAACACTGAAGCTTTCTTT.

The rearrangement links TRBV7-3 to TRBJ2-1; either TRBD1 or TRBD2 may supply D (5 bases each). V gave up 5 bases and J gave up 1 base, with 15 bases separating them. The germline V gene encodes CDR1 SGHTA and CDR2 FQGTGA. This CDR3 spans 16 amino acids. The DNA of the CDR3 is TGTGCCAGCAGCCCTGAGGGGCTTGGGTCCTACAATGAGCAGTTCTTC. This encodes CASSPEGLGSYNEQFF.

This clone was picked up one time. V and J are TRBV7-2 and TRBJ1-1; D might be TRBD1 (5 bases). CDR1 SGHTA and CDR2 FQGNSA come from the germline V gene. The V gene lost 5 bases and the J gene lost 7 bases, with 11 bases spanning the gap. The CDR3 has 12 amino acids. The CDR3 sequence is CASSQYRIEAFF. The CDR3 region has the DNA TGTGCCAGCAGCCAATACAGGATTGAAGCTTTCTTT.

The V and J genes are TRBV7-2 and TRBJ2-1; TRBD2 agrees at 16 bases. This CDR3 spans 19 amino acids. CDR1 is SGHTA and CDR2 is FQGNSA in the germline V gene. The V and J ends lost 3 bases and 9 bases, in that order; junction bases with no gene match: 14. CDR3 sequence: CASSFASPGTSGGAIEQFF. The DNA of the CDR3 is TGTGCCAGCAGCTTCGCTAGTCCCGGGACTAGCGGGGGGGCCATTGAGCAGTTCTTC.

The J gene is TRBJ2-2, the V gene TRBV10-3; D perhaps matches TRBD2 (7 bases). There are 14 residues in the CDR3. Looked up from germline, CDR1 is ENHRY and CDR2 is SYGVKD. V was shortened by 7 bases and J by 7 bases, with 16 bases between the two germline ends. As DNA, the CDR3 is TGTGCCATCAAGGGGGGGACGGGAGACGGGGAGCTGTTTTTT. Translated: CAIKGGTGDGELFF.